The clone carrying this T cell receptor (beta chain) has more than one count but fewer than ten. The target antigen is unknown. CDR3 regions of TCR beta were amplified from RNA transcripts. The authors performed first-round RT-PCR with HTBI primers and then a second-round multiplex PCR. TCRdb itself ran the multiplex PCR reads through MiXCR, one entry per CDR3 protein. The sample holds about 620,000 distinct CDR3 sequences, 20% to 25% seen once. This sample stems from a study of Graves' ophthalmopathy and Graves' hyperthyroidism. Study-level results: Blood shared most expanded thyroid clonotypes above 0.001 frequency.

With V trimmed by 6 bases and J by 3 bases, 4 bases remained unmatched. Germline V gene lookup returns CDR1 SNHLY and CDR2 FYNNEI. The CDR3 runs to 13 residues. The chain combines TRBV2 with TRBJ2-7; TRBD2 matches at 8 bases. The source is a young woman with stable Graves' hyperthyroidism. Some clones in this sample may be carry-over from other donors' samples. Sequencing input: peripheral blood. This chain's CDR3 is CASRGRGVYEQYF. CDR3 nucleotide sequence: TGTGCCAGCAGAGGGCGGGGGGTCTACGAGCAGTACTTC.